This TCR beta chain was observed in a study of radiotherapy plus CTLA-4 blockade in lung cancer (dated 2018 in TCRdb). Regarding the study in general: Among the enrolled patients, about 19% had an objective response, and roughly 30% reached disease control.

The study tested focal radiation therapy combined with CTLA-4 blockade (ipilimumab) in patients with chemo-refractory metastatic non-small-cell lung cancer. This clone is medium-sized (0.01 to 0.1%) in its sample. Its antigen is still unknown. Base qualities are not provided; no much larger clone lies one nucleotide away. Broad study findings and their caveats: After treatment with radiotherapy and ipilimumab, TCR clones that came from tumors expanded in the peripheral blood. The strongest predictors of response were reported to be early dynamic shifts in blood T cell clones along with a rise in serum interferon-beta following radiation.

According to the germline V gene, CDR1 reads MRHNA and CDR2 reads SNTAGT. At the junction V is shortened by 0 bases and J by 8 bases, with 13 bases in between. Including the terminal cysteine and phenylalanine, the CDR3 comprises 14 residues. Only the CDR3 part of the read is kept: 42 bases, read in frame from the first base. Library construction relied on the immunoSEQ multiplex PCR assay. TCRdb obtained this table from immuneACCESS and retained in-frame rearrangements with V and J assigned. These tables miss some clones; where compared with another copy, unresolved V genes account for less than half of the shortfall, and the remainder is unexplained. The sample contains 15,000 or so clones, about two thirds of them found a single time. The top ten hold 45% to 55% of the sample.

This chain is built from TRBV6-4 and TRBJ1-2, and possibly TRBD1, on 6 matching bases. Sequencing was performed on peripheral blood, taken from a patient treated with radiotherapy plus ipilimumab. The receptor was isolated from a human donor with non-small cell lung cancer whose response to radiotherapy plus ipilimumab could not be evaluated. The encoded CDR3 is CASSDSWDTRGYTF. The sequenced DNA: TGTGCCAGCAGTGACTCATGGGACACTCGGGGCTACACCTTC.